These 32 T cell receptor beta chains came from one sample sequenced in a study of T cell responses to AZD1222 COVID-19 vaccine. Assay used: immunoSEQ multiplex PCR; TCRdb lists only in-frame clones, some missing. The sample has some 190,000 clones; 85% to 95% are singletons. The sequencing used peripheral blood, collected on day 0 of AZD1222 vaccination. These receptor sequences come from an adult in good health.

The CDR3 here is CASSRTRGGTYNEQFF. The CDR3 DNA follows: TGTGCCAGCAGCCGAACCCGGGGGGGGACCTACAATGAGCAGTTCTTC. The chain uses TRBV14 and TRBJ2-1; 8 bases match TRBD2. V trimming: 4 bases; J trimming: 2 bases; junction bases outside the gene matches: 7. The length of the CDR3 is 16 residues. Germline V gene data show CDR1 as SGHDN and CDR2 as FVKESK.

V usage is TRBV9 and J usage is TRBJ1-1; D is perhaps TRBD1 (5 bases). Germline V gene lookup returns CDR1 SGDLS and CDR2 YYNGEE. V was clipped by 4 bases and J by 1 base, with 14 bases between them. This CDR3 has 15 amino acids. This chain's CDR3 is CASSSSGGSNTEAFF. The CDR3 nucleotides are TGTGCCAGCAGCTCTAGTGGGGGATCGAACACTGAAGCTTTCTTT.

The J gene is TRBJ2-7, the V gene TRBV13, with no clear D. CDR1 is PRHDT, CDR2 FYEKMQ, per germline (reference sequence). The CDR3 loop spans 13 amino acids. V shed 6 bases and J shed 0 bases, with 9 bases lying between them. The CDR3 region has the DNA TGTGCCAGCAGGACGGAGACCTCCTACGAGCAGTACTTC. Its translation is CASRTETSYEQYF.

The chain uses TRBV7-9 and TRBJ1-4; no definite D call. V was clipped by 5 bases and J by 12 bases, with 10 bases between them. In germline, CDR1 is SEHNR, CDR2 FQNEAQ (reference sequence). The CDR3 has 11 residues. The CDR3 coding sequence is TGTGCCAGCAGCCCCTCTCGAGAACTGTTTTTT. Amino acids: CASSPSRELFF.

The table lists this clone with a few counts. This sequence joins TRBV5-5 and TRBJ1-5; no definite D call. The CDR3 loop spans 16 amino acids. Germline CDR1 SGHKS, CDR2 YYEKEE (reference sequence). V was shortened by 0 bases and J by 2 bases, with 12 bases between the two germline ends. The CDR3, as DNA: TGTGCCAGCAGCTTGGAAGGCCAAACCCGCAATCAGCCCCAGCATTTT. It yields the protein CASSLEGQTRNQPQHF.

The rearrangement links TRBV11-2 to TRBJ2-7; D tentatively reads TRBD1 or TRBD2 (5 bases each). Trimming pared 5 bases from V and 4 bases from J, leaving 18 bases between. The CDR3 runs to 15 residues. The germline V gene encodes CDR1 SGHAT and CDR2 FQNNGV. The CDR3 region is CASSLLAGTGYEQYF. In DNA form, the CDR3 reads TGTGCCAGCAGCCTCCTCGCCGGGACGGGGTACGAGCAGTACTTC.

The chain carries TRBV15 and TRBJ1-2; tentatively, D is TRBD1 (6 bases). The germline V gene has CDR1 LNHNV and CDR2 YYDKDF (reference sequence). Trimming cost V 1 base and J 0 bases, with 9 bases left between them. The CDR3 totals 15 residues. CDR3 amino acids: CATSRADRTNYGYTF. CDR3 nucleotides: TGTGCCACCAGCAGAGCGGACAGAACTAACTATGGCTACACCTTC.

This chain connects TRBV5-1 to TRBJ2-5, with 7 bases matching TRBD1. The germline gives CDR1 SGHRS, CDR2 YFSETQ. V lost 3 bases to trimming and J lost 2 bases; unmatched junction nucleotides: 4. This CDR3 comprises 14 residues. CDR3 nucleotide sequence: TGCGCCAGCAGCTACCGGGACAGACAAGAGACCCAGTACTTC. As protein: CASSYRDRQETQYF.

In this sample, this clone turned up once. The V call is TRBV4-1, the J call TRBJ1-1; no firm D call. Trimming removed 2 bases from V and 0 bases from J, with 10 bases in between. Germline loops: CDR1 MGHRA, CDR2 YSYEKL. The CDR3 is 15 amino acids. The CDR3 loop reads CASSQISSMNTEAFF. In nucleotides, the CDR3 is TGCGCCAGCAGCCAAATTAGTAGTATGAACACTGAAGCTTTCTTT.

The chain couples TRBV12-5 to TRBJ1-2; D is unresolved. The germline V gene has CDR1 LGHNT and CDR2 FRNRAP. This CDR3 is 14 amino acids long. Trimming left V 1 base short and J 6 bases short, with 12 bases between. The CDR3 sequence is CASGLDLPPHGYTF. In DNA, the CDR3 is TGTGCTAGTGGTTTGGACTTACCTCCCCATGGCTACACCTTC.

The chain uses TRBV7-2 and TRBJ1-6, with a tentative D call TRBD1 (5 bases). Trimming removed 3 bases at V and 9 bases at J, with 12 bases between. The germline V gene has CDR1 SGHTA and CDR2 FQGNSA. The CDR3 has 14 amino acids. The CDR3 sequence is CASSFGGNSSPLHF. Here the CDR3 DNA reads TGTGCCAGCAGCTTCGGGGGTAACAGTTCACCCCTCCACTTT.

CDR3 bases: TGTGCCAGCAGCCCACTGCTGGGGTTTTCCGTTGCAACTAATGAAAAACTGTTTTTT. This gives the protein CASSPLLGFSVATNEKLFF. The J gene is TRBJ1-4, the V gene TRBV7-9; D is unresolved. CDR1 SEHNR and CDR2 FQNEAQ come from the germline V gene (reference sequence). The CDR3 runs to 19 residues. The V and J ends lost 5 bases and 0 bases respectively, with 22 bases between them.

The chain carries TRBV6-6 and TRBJ2-2; possibly TRBD1 for D (5 bases). CDR1 is MNHNY, CDR2 SVGAGI, per germline (reference sequence). The CDR3 has 15 residues. The V gene lost 6 bases and the J gene lost 4 bases, with 15 bases spanning the gap. CDR3 DNA sequence: TGTGCCAGCAGGAAGACAGTAAGCTTCACCGGGGAGCTGTTTTTT. It translates to CASRKTVSFTGELFF.

The CDR3 DNA sequence: TGCGCCAGCAGGGGAACTGAAGCTTTCTTT. It codes for CASRGTEAFF. The V call is TRBV10-2, the J call TRBJ1-1; no clear D gene. Deletions cut 6 bases from V and 5 bases from J, with 4 bases between. This CDR3 spans 10 amino acids. Germline V CDR1 and CDR2: WSHSY, SAAADI.

The rearrangement joins TRBV2 to TRBJ2-4, with D perhaps TRBD2 (5 bases). Per the germline V gene, CDR1 is SNHLY and CDR2 is FYNNEI. Trimming left V 7 bases short and J 7 bases short, with 5 bases between. There are 10 residues in the CDR3. The DNA of the CDR3 is TGTGCCAGCACGGGGAACATTCAGTACTTC. Encoded protein: CASTGNIQYF. Together with reference TRBV2 and TRBJ2-4, the CDR3 gives the full variable domain: EPEVTQTPSHQVTQMGQEVILRCVPISNHLYFYWYRQILGQKVEFLVSFYNNEISEKSEIFDDQFSVERPDGSNFTLKIRSTKLEDSAMYFCASTGNIQYFGAGTRLSVL.

The chain recombines TRBV28 with TRBJ1-5, with D perhaps TRBD1 (6 bases). This CDR3 is built from 14 residues. The V end lost 4 bases, the J end lost 6 bases, and 13 bases lay between the germline ends. The germline CDR1 and CDR2 sequences are MDHEN and SYDVKM. The CDR3 loop is CASSSGQLTQPQHF. CDR3 coding DNA: TGTGCCAGCAGTTCCGGACAGTTAACTCAGCCCCAGCATTTT. The full variable domain, completed using reference TRBV28 and TRBJ1-5, is DVKVTQSSRYLVKRTGEKVFLECVQDMDHENMFWYRQDPGLGLRLIYFSYDVKMKEKGDIPEGYSVSREKKERFSLILESASTNQTSMYLCASSSGQLTQPQHFGDGTRLSIL.

The V and J genes are TRBV4-2 and TRBJ1-5; D remains ambiguous. Germline CDR1 reads LGHNA; CDR2 reads YNFKEQ. CDR3 size: 17 residues. Trimming stripped 1 base from V and 2 bases from J, with 15 bases between. CDR3 bases: TGTGCCAGCAGCCAAGGGATTCAAGGAGAGGGCAATCAGCCCCAGCATTTT. Translated, it gives CASSQGIQGEGNQPQHF.

The rearrangement uses TRBV9 and TRBJ2-2; no reliable D call. Trimming took 3 bases from V and 6 from J, leaving 9 bases between them. The length of the CDR3 is 13 residues. Germline V CDR1 and CDR2: SGDLS, YYNGEE. Written as DNA, the CDR3 is TGTGCCAGCAGCGGGGCTTTACCCGGGGAGCTGTTTTTT. Encoded protein: CASSGALPGELFF.

The V gene is TRBV18, the J gene TRBJ1-2; 8 bases fit TRBD1. The length of the CDR3 is 15 residues. CDR1 and CDR2 (germline): KGHSH, LQKENI. V lost 4 bases and J lost 1; bases outside the gene matches: 5. DNA of the CDR3: TGTGCCAGCTCACTCGGACAGGGTCATAACTATGGCTACACCTTC. Its protein is CASSLGQGHNYGYTF.

The rearrangement links TRBV4-2 to TRBJ1-3; D uncertain. The CDR3 covers 15 residues. V was cut by 0 bases and J by 1 base, with 7 bases left in between. Germline lookup yields CDR1 LGHNA and CDR2 YNFKEQ. In DNA, the CDR3 is TGTGCCAGCAGCCAAGACAGGATGTCTGGAAACACCATATATTTT. Translation: CASSQDRMSGNTIYF.

V and J are TRBV6-1 and TRBJ1-1; D may be TRBD1 (6 bases). The germline V gene has CDR1 MNHNS and CDR2 SASEGT. The CDR3 has 13 amino acids. V shed 2 bases and J shed 11 bases, with 15 bases lying between them. CDR3 coding DNA: TGTGCCAGCAGTGAAAACCGGGACACTTGGGCTTTCTTT. It translates to CASSENRDTWAFF.

The chain employs TRBV20-1 and TRBJ2-1; 10 bases map to TRBD2. Germline values: CDR1 DFQATT, CDR2 SNEGSKA (reference sequence). V shed 3 bases, J shed 5 bases, and the junction held 7 bases outside the gene matches. The CDR3 extends over 15 amino acids. CDR3 region: CSASNLAGVDNEQFF. The DNA for the CDR3 is TGCAGTGCTAGTAACCTAGCGGGGGTTGACAATGAGCAGTTCTTC.

The chain is built from TRBV2 and TRBJ2-5, with D uncertain. The CDR3 extends over 12 amino acids. Trimming removed 3 bases at V and 6 bases at J, with 8 bases between. Per germline, CDR1 SNHLY and CDR2 FYNNEI. As DNA, the CDR3 is TGTGCCAGCAGTGAGGCTGTGCAGACCCAGTACTTC. It codes for CASSEAVQTQYF.

On this clone itself: An end of the junction does not agree with germline; a read error may underlie this. The J gene is TRBJ1-6, the V gene TRBV5-1, with D hard to call. Germline CDR1 reads SGHRS; CDR2 reads YFSETQ. The CDR3 spans 13 residues. CDR3 loop: CASREGYSSPLHF. CDR3 coding DNA: TGCGCCAGCAGGGAAGGTTATAGTTCACCCCTCCACTTT.

This chain joins TRBV28 and TRBJ1-5; the D is unclear. This CDR3 region has 15 residues. CDR1 MDHEN and CDR2 SYDVKM come from the germline V gene. V was pared by 1 base and J by 0 bases, with 7 bases between. As DNA, the CDR3 is TGTGCCAGCAGTTTATCTTACAGTAGCAATCAGCCCCAGCATTTT. This translates into CASSLSYSSNQPQHF.

The chain combines TRBV7-8 with TRBJ1-2; D might be TRBD1 (5 bases). Germline V gene lookup returns CDR1 SGHVS and CDR2 FQNEAQ. Trimming removed 1 base at V and 0 bases at J, with 12 bases between. CDR3 size: 16 residues. The CDR3 sequence is CASSLGGSPANYGYTF. CDR3 DNA sequence: TGTGCCAGCAGCTTAGGGGGCAGCCCCGCTAACTATGGCTACACCTTC.

The V and J genes are TRBV3-1 (or the pseudogene TRBV3-2) and TRBJ2-2; D might be TRBD1 (5 bases). Deletions cut 5 bases from V and 8 bases from J, with 12 bases between. Germline V gene data show CDR1 as LGHDT and CDR2 as YNNKEL (reference sequence). CDR3 size: 13 residues. CDR3 bases: TGTGCCAGCAGCTACCTCAGGGCGGGGGAGCTGTTTTTT. This translates into CASSYLRAGELFF.

The V and J genes are TRBV18 and TRBJ1-4; 7 bases are a match to TRBD1. J was trimmed by 7 bases and V by 6 bases; bases with no gene match: 8. Germline values: CDR1 KGHSH, CDR2 LQKENI. The CDR3 consists of 14 residues. CDR3 sequence (DNA): TGTGCCAGCTCCCCAGGGGGGGCCGGTGAAAAACTGTTTTTT. Translating gives CASSPGGAGEKLFF.

The chain couples TRBV6-5 to TRBJ2-7; D is unresolved. Trimming pared 6 bases from V and 0 bases from J, leaving 12 bases between. Germline V gene sequence: CDR1 MNHEY, CDR2 SVGAGI. This CDR3 region has 14 residues. CDR3 nucleotides: TGTGCCAGCAGACCCGACACGCTCTCCTACGAGCAGTACTTC. This codes for CASRPDTLSYEQYF.

The J gene is TRBJ1-1, the V gene TRBV7-2, with D possibly matching TRBD1 (5 bases). The length of the CDR3 is 14 residues. Germline V CDR1 and CDR2: SGHTA, FQGNSA. The V end lost 0 bases, the J end lost 5 bases, and 10 bases lay between the germline ends. CDR3 nucleotides: TGTGCCAGCAGCTTAGCGGCAGGGAGTACTGAAGCTTTCTTT. As protein: CASSLAAGSTEAFF.

V gene TRBV28 combines with J gene TRBJ1-2; D gene unclear. The CDR3 covers 15 residues. The V gene's germline CDR1 is MDHEN and CDR2 SYDVKM. The V end lost 4 bases, the J end lost 0 bases, and 12 bases lay between the germline ends. The CDR3 sequence: CASSYDPSPNYGYTF. The CDR3 DNA is TGTGCCAGCAGTTATGACCCCAGCCCTAACTATGGCTACACCTTC.

The chain has TRBV3-1 (or the pseudogene TRBV3-2) and TRBJ2-7, with D maybe TRBD1 (6 bases). Trimming pared 1 base from V and 3 bases from J, leaving 16 bases between. Germline V CDR1 and CDR2: LGHDT, YNNKEL (reference sequence). The CDR3 loop spans 16 amino acids. The CDR3 DNA reads as TGTGCCAGCAGCCAAGGGGGGCGCACTACAAACTACGAGCAGTACTTC. This translates into CASSQGGRTTNYEQYF.